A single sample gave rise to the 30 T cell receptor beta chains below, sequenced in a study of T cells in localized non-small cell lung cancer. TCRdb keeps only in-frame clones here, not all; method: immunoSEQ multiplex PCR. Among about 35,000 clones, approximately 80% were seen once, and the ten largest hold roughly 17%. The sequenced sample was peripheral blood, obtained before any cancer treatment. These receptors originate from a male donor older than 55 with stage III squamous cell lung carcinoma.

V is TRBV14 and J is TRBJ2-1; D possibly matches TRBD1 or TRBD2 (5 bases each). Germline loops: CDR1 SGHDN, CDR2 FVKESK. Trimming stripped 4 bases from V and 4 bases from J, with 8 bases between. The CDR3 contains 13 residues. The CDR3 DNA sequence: TGTGCCAGCAGCCCGGGACCGTACAATGAGCAGTTCTTC. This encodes CASSPGPYNEQFF.

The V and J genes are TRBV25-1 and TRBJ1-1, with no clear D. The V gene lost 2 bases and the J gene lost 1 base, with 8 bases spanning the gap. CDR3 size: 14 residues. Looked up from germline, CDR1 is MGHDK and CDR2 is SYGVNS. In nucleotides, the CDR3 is TGTGCCAGCAGTGAAACCCCAAAGAACACTGAAGCTTTCTTT. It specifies CASSETPKNTEAFF.

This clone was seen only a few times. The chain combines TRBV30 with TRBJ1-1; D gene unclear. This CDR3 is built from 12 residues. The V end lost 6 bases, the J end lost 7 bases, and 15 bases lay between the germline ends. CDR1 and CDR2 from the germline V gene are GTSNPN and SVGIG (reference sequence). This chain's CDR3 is CACRQGAGEAFF. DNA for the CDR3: TGTGCCTGCCGACAAGGAGCGGGTGAAGCTTTCTTT.

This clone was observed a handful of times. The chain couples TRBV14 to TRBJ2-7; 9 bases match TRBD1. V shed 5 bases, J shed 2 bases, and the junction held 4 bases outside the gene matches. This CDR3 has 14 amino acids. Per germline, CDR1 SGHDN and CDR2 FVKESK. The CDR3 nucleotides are TGTGCCAGCAGCGCCGGGACAGGGACCTACGAGCAGTACTTC. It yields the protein CASSAGTGTYEQYF.

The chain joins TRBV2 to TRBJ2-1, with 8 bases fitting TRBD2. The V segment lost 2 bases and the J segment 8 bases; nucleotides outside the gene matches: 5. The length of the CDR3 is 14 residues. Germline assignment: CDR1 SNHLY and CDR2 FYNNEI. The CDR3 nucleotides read TGTGCCAGCAGTGAAAGCGGGGGACGGGATGAGCAGTTCTTC. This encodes CASSESGGRDEQFF.

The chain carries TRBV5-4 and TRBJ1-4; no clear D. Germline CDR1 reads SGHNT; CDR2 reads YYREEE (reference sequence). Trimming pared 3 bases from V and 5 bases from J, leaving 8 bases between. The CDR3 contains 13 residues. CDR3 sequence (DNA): TGTGCCAGCAGCTCAGGTGGGAATGAAAAACTGTTTTTT. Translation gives CASSSGGNEKLFF.

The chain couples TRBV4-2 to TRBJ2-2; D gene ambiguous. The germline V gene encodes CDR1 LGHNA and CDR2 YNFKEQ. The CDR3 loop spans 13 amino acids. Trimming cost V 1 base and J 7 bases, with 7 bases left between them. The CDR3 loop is CASSQGAGGELFF. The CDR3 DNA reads TGTGCCAGCAGCCAAGGGGCCGGCGGGGAGCTGTTTTTT.

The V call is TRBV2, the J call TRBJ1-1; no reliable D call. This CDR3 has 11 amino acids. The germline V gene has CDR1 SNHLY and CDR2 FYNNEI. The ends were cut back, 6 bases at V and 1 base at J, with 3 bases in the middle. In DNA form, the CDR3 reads TGTGCCAGCAGCCAGAACACTGAAGCTTTCTTT. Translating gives CASSQNTEAFF.

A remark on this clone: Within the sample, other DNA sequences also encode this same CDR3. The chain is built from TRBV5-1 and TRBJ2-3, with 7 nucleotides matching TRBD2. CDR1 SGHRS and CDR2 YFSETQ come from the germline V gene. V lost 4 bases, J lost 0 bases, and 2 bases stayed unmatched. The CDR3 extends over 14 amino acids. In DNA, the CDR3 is TGCGCCAGCAGCCGCGGGGGTAGCACAGATACGCAGTATTTT. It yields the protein CASSRGGSTDTQYF. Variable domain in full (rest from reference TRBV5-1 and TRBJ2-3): KAGVTQTPRYLIKTRGQQVTLSCSPISGHRSVSWYQQTPGQGLQFLFEYFSETQRNKGNFPGRFSGRQFSNSRSEMNVSTLELGDSALYLCASSRGGSTDTQYFGPGTRLTVL.

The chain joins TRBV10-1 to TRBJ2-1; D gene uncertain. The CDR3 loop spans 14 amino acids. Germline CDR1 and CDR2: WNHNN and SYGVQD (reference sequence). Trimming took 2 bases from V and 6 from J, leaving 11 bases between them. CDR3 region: CASSERLPPNEQFF. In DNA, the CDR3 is TGCGCCAGCAGTGAGAGACTCCCGCCCAATGAGCAGTTCTTC.

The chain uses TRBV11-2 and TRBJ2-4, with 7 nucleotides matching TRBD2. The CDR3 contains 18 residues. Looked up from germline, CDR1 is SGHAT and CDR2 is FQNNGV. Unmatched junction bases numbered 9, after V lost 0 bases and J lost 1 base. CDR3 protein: CASSLDRGVGGAKNIQYF. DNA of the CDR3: TGTGCCAGCAGCTTAGATCGTGGGGTGGGAGGGGCCAAAAACATTCAGTACTTC.

CDR3 region: CASSPGTRGDTQYF. CDR3 nucleotides: TGCGCCAGCAGCCCCGGGACTAGAGGAGATACGCAGTATTTT. The rearrangement links TRBV5-1 to TRBJ2-3, with 8 nucleotides matching TRBD2. Trimming took 4 bases from V and 5 from J; bases not matched to a gene: 6. The germline CDR1 and CDR2 sequences are SGHRS and YFSETQ. The CDR3 consists of 14 residues.

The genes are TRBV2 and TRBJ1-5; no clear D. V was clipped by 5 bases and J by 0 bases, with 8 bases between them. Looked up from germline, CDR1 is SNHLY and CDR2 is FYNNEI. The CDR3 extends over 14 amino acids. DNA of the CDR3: TGTGCCAGCAGTCCGGTTTCTAGCAATCAGCCCCAGCATTTT. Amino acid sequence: CASSPVSSNQPQHF. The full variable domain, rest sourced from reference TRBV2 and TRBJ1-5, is EPEVTQTPSHQVTQMGQEVILRCVPISNHLYFYWYRQILGQKVEFLVSFYNNEISEKSEIFDDQFSVERPDGSNFTLKIRSTKLEDSAMYFCASSPVSSNQPQHFGDGTRLSIL.

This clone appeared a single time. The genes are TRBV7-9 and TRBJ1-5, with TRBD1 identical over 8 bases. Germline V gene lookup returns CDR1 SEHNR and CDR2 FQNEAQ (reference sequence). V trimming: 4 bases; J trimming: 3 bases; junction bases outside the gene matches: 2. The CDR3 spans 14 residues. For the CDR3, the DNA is TGTGCCAGCAGCTGGACAGGGCCCAATCAGCCCCAGCATTTT. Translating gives CASSWTGPNQPQHF.

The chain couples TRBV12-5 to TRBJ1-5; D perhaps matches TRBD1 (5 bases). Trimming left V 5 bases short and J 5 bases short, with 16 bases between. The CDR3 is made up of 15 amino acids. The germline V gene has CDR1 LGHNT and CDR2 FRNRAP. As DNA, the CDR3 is TGTGCTAGTGGTACCAACCGGGACGGCGATCAGCCCCAGCATTTT. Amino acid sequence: CASGTNRDGDQPQHF. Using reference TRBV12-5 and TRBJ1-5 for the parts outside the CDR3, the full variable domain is DARVTQTPRHKVTEMGQEVTMRCQPILGHNTVFWYRQTMMQGLELLAYFRNRAPLDDSGMPKDRFSAEMPDATLATLKIQPSEPRDSAVYFCASGTNRDGDQPQHFGDGTRLSIL.

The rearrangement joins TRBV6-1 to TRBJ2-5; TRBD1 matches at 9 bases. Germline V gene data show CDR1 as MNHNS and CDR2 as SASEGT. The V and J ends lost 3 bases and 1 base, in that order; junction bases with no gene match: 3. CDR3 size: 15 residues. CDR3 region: CASSEDRGSQETQYF. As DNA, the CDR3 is TGTGCCAGCAGTGAGGACAGGGGCAGCCAAGAGACCCAGTACTTC.

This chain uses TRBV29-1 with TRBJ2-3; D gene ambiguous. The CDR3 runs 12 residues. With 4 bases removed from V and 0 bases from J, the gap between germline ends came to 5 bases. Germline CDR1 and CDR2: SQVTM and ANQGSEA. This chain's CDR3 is CSVVVSTDTQYF. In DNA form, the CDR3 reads TGCAGCGTTGTAGTAAGCACAGATACGCAGTATTTT.

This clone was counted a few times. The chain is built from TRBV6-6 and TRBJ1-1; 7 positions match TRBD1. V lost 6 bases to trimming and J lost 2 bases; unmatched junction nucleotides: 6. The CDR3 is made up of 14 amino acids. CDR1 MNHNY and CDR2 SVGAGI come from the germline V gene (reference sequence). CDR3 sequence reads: CASSYGTANTEAFF. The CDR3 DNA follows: TGTGCCAGCAGCTACGGGACAGCAAACACTGAAGCTTTCTTT.

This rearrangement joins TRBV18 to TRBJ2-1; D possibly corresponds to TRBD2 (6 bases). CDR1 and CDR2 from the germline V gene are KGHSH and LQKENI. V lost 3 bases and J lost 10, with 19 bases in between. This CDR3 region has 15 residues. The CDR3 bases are TGTGCCAGCTCACCCCAAACCAAACCTAGCGACGAGCAGTTCTTC. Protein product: CASSPQTKPSDEQFF. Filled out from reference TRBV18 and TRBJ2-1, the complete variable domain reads NAGVMQNPRHLVRRRGQEARLRCSPMKGHSHVYWYRQLPEEGLKFMVYLQKENIIDESGMPKERFSAEFPKEGPSILRIQQVVRGDSAAYFCASSPQTKPSDEQFFGPGTRLTVL.

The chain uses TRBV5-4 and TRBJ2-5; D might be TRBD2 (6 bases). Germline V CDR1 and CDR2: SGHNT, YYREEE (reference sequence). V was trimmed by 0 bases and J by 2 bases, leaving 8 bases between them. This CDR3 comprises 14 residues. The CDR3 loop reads CASSLERAQETQYF. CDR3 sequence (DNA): TGTGCCAGCAGCTTGGAGCGGGCACAAGAGACCCAGTACTTC.

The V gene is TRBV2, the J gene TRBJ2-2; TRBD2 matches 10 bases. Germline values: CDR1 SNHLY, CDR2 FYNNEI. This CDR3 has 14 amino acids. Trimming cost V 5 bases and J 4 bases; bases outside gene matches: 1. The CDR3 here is CASSLAGVTGELFF. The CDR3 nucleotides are TGTGCCAGCAGTCTAGCGGGAGTCACCGGGGAGCTGTTTTTT.

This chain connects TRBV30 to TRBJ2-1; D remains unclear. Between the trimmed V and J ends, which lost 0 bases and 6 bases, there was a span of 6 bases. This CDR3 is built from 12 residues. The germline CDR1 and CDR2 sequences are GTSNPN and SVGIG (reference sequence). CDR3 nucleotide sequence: TGTGCCTGGAGTGTACGAAGCAATGAGCAGTTCTTC. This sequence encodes CAWSVRSNEQFF. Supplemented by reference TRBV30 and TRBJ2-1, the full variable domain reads SQTIHQWPATLVQPVGSPLSLECTVEGTSNPNLYWYRQAAGRGLQLLFYSVGIGQISSEVPQNLSASRPQDRQFILSSKKLLLSDSGFYLCAWSVRSNEQFFGPGTRLTVL.

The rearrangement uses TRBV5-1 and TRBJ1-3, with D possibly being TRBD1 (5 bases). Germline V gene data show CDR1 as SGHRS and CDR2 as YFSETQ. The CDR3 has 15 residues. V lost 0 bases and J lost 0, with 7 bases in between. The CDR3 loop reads CASSLAGNSGNTIYF. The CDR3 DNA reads TGCGCCAGCAGCTTGGCAGGGAACTCTGGAAACACCATATATTTT.

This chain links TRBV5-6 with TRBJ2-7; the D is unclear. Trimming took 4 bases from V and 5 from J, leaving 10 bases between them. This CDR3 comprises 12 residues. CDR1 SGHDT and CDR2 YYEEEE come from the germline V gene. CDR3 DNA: TGTGCCAGCAGCGTAAGCCGACACGAGCAGTACTTC. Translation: CASSVSRHEQYF.

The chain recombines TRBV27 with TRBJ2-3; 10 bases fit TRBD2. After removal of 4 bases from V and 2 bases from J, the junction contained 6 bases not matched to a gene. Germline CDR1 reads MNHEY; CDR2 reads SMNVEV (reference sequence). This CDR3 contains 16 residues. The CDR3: CASSSPGTSVTDTQYF. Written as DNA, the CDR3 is TGTGCCAGCAGTTCTCCGGGGACTAGCGTCACAGATACGCAGTATTTT.

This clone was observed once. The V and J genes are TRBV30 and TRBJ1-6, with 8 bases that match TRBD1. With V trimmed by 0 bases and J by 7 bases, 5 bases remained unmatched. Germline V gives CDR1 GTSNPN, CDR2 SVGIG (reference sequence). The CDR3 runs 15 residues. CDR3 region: CAWSVSGGGNSPLHF. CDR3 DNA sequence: TGTGCCTGGAGTGTATCAGGGGGCGGGAATTCACCCCTCCACTTT.

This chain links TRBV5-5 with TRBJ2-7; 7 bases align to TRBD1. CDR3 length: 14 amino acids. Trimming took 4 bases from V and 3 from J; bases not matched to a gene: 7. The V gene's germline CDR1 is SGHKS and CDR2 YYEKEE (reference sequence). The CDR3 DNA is TGTGCCAGCAGCCCGGGACAGCCTTTCTACGAGCAGTACTTC. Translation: CASSPGQPFYEQYF.

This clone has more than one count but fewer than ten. The CDR3 coding sequence is TGTGCCAGCAGCCGGGCCGGGACTTACTCTGGAAACACCATATATTTT. This codes for CASSRAGTYSGNTIYF. The chain is built from TRBV7-9 and TRBJ1-3; possibly TRBD1 for D (5 bases). The germline V and J ends were trimmed by 5 bases and 0 bases, with 14 bases remaining between them. Germline V gene sequence: CDR1 SEHNR, CDR2 FQNEAQ (reference sequence). The CDR3 has 16 amino acids.

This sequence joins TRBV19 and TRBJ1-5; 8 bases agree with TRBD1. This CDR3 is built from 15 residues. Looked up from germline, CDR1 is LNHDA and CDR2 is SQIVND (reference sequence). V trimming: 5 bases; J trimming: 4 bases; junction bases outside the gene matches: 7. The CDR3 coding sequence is TGTGCCAGTAGTTCCGACAGGGGCGGGAATCAGCCCCAGCATTTT. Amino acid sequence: CASSSDRGGNQPQHF.

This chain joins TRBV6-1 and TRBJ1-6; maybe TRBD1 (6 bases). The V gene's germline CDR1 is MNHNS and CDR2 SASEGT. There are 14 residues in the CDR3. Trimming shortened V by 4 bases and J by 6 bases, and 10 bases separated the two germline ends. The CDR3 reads CASSVGAGNSPLHF. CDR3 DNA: TGTGCCAGCAGTGTGGGGGCCGGTAATTCACCCCTCCACTTT.